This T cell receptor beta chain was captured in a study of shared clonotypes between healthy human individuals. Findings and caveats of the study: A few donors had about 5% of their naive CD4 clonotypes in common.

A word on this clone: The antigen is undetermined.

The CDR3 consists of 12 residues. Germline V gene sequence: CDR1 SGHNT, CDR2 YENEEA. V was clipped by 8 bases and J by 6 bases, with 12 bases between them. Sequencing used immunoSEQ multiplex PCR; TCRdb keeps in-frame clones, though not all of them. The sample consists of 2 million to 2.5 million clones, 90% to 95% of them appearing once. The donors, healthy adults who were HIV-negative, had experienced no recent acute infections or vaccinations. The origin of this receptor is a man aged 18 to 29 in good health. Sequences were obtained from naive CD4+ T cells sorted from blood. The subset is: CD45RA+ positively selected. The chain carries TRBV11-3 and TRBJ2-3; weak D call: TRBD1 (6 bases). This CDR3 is CASGRGGDTQYF. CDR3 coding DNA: TGTGCCAGCGGCAGGGGTGGGGATACGCAGTATTTT.